The next 19 T cell receptor beta chains were all read from a single sample in a study of blood T cell repertoires in COVID-19. Sequencing was performed with immunoSEQ multiplex PCR; in TCRdb, only in-frame clones are kept and a portion is missing. This sample has 75,000 to 95,000 clones, with around 85% found just once. The sequenced material came from peripheral blood. These receptors were collected from a man older than 75 with active or convalescent COVID-19.

The chain is built from TRBV24-1 and TRBJ2-1, with D maybe TRBD2 (6 bases). Germline-derived CDR1 and CDR2 are KGHDR and SFDVKD. V lost 4 bases to trimming and J lost 5 bases, with 14 bases between them. CDR3 size: 15 residues. This CDR3 reads CATSEALGGNNEQFF. DNA for the CDR3: TGTGCCACCAGTGAGGCTTTGGGAGGCAACAATGAGCAGTTCTTC.

This chain connects TRBV28 to TRBJ2-1, with 9 nucleotides matching TRBD2. This CDR3 spans 17 amino acids. V was clipped by 6 bases and J by 0 bases; unmatched bases: 9. CDR1 is MDHEN and CDR2 is SYDVKM in the germline V gene. CDR3 nucleotide sequence: TGTGCCAGCAGGGGGCTACTAGCGGGTAGCTCCTACAATGAGCAGTTCTTC. Its protein product is CASRGLLAGSSYNEQFF.

The rearrangement links TRBV5-1 to TRBJ1-4; unclear D gene. CDR3 length: 13 residues. Per the germline V gene, CDR1 is SGHRS and CDR2 is YFSETQ. The V gene lost 0 bases and the J gene lost 7 bases, with 7 bases spanning the gap. CDR3 coding DNA: TGCGCCAGCAGCTTGGCCGCGAGTGAAAAACTGTTTTTT. This sequence encodes CASSLAASEKLFF.

The chain links TRBV4-1 to TRBJ1-4; 7 positions agree with TRBD1. CDR3 size: 15 residues. The germline V gene encodes CDR1 MGHRA and CDR2 YSYEKL. J was trimmed by 8 bases and V by 2 bases; bases with no gene match: 8. DNA of the CDR3: TGCGCCAGCAGCCAAACAGGGGAGATCAACGAAAAACTGTTTTTT. The encoded protein is CASSQTGEINEKLFF.

This chain uses TRBV27 with TRBJ2-1; possibly TRBD1 for D (6 bases). The germline V gene encodes CDR1 MNHEY and CDR2 SMNVEV (reference sequence). The length of the CDR3 is 16 residues. Deletions cut 5 bases from V and 0 bases from J, with 14 bases between. CDR3: CASSLYRESSYNEQFF. Here the CDR3 DNA reads TGTGCCAGCAGTCTGTACAGGGAGAGCTCCTACAATGAGCAGTTCTTC.

This clone was detected only once. This sequence joins TRBV4-1 and TRBJ2-3; TRBD2 aligns across 13 bases. CDR1 MGHRA and CDR2 YSYEKL come from the germline V gene. The V segment lost 0 bases and the J segment 4 bases; nucleotides outside the gene matches: 4. The CDR3 is 17 residues long. The CDR3 coding sequence is TGCGCCAGCAGCCAAGATGGGACTAGCGGGGTCGCAGATACGCAGTATTTT. Translating it yields CASSQDGTSGVADTQYF.

This clone was observed at least ten times. The V call is TRBV24-1, the J call TRBJ1-5, with D unresolved. This CDR3 comprises 13 residues. Trimming shortened V by 3 bases and J by 4 bases, and 6 bases separated the two germline ends. CDR1 KGHDR and CDR2 SFDVKD come from the germline V gene. DNA of the CDR3: TGTGCCACCAGTGATGGCAATAATCAGCCCCAGCATTTT. It specifies CATSDGNNQPQHF.

This rearrangement joins TRBV28 to TRBJ1-3; 9 bases align to TRBD1. Germline loops: CDR1 MDHEN, CDR2 SYDVKM. This CDR3 is 19 amino acids long. The ends lost 2 bases at V and 0 bases at J; junction bases unmatched: 11. CDR3 sequence reads: CASSLAGTGRLSSGNTIYF. CDR3 bases: TGTGCCAGCAGTTTAGCCGGGACAGGGAGGCTGAGCTCTGGAAACACCATATATTTT.

J is TRBJ2-4 and V is TRBV6-6; D unclear. The V end lost 0 bases, the J end lost 0 bases, and 6 bases lay between the germline ends. The germline gives CDR1 MNHNY, CDR2 SVGAGI (reference sequence). The CDR3 extends over 15 amino acids. CDR3 amino acids: CASSYSLLAKNIQYF. Here the CDR3 DNA reads TGTGCCAGCAGTTACTCTTTACTAGCCAAAAACATTCAGTACTTC.

V and J are TRBV2 and TRBJ2-7, with 13 bases that match TRBD2. V shed 6 bases and J 2 bases; nucleotides not matched to a gene: 7. The CDR3 is made up of 16 amino acids. CDR1 and CDR2 (germline): SNHLY, FYNNEI. The DNA for the CDR3 is TGTGCCAGCAGACGGACTAGCGGGAGCGCCGCCTACGAGCAGTACGTC. It specifies CASRRTSGSAAYEQYV.

The V call is TRBV27, the J call TRBJ2-1; no firm D call. There are 13 residues in the CDR3. V dropped 3 bases and J dropped 7 bases, with 10 bases sitting between them. In germline, CDR1 is MNHEY, CDR2 SMNVEV (reference sequence). The CDR3, as DNA: TGTGCCAGCAGTTTGTCCCCCCCGAATGAGCAGTTCTTC. It is translated as CASSLSPPNEQFF.

This clone has just a few counts. This CDR3 is CASSRDRDGGYTF. The CDR3 coding sequence is TGTGCCAGCAGCAGGGACAGGGACGGCGGCTACACCTTC. The J gene is TRBJ1-2, the V gene TRBV5-4, with 9 bases identical to TRBD1. The CDR3 runs 13 residues. Germline assignment: CDR1 SGHNT and CDR2 YYREEE (reference sequence). With 4 bases clipped from V and 8 bases from J, the junction kept 6 bases outside the gene matches.

The rearrangement joins TRBV27 to TRBJ2-1; the D gene is possibly TRBD1 (6 bases). V lost 0 bases and J lost 0, with 12 bases in between. In germline, CDR1 is MNHEY, CDR2 SMNVEV (reference sequence). This CDR3 has 17 residues. In DNA form, the CDR3 reads TGTGCCAGCAGTTTATCCTGGACAGAAGGCTCCTACAATGAGCAGTTCTTC. This sequence encodes CASSLSWTEGSYNEQFF.

This chain connects TRBV19 to TRBJ2-2; TRBD2 might be the D (5 bases). The CDR3 spans 14 residues. The ends were cut back, 3 bases at V and 4 bases at J, with 9 bases in the middle. Germline-derived CDR1 and CDR2 are LNHDA and SQIVND (reference sequence). CDR3 coding DNA: TGTGCCAGTAGTATCATCGGAGGCACCGGGGAGCTGTTTTTT. Protein product: CASSIIGGTGELFF.

This clone was detected only a few times. The V gene is TRBV5-8, the J gene TRBJ1-2; TRBD1 aligns across 9 bases. Trimming at V came to 2 bases and at J to 0 bases, leaving 11 bases not matched to a gene. The CDR3 covers 18 residues. Germline CDR1 reads SGHTS; CDR2 reads YDEGEE. The CDR3 region is CASSFSFGDRVSNYGYTF. The CDR3 coding sequence is TGTGCCAGCAGCTTTTCGTTCGGGGACAGGGTCTCTAACTATGGCTACACCTTC. The full variable domain, in which reference TRBV5-8 and TRBJ1-2 provide the parts outside the CDR3, is EAGVTQSPTHLIKTRGQQATLRCSPISGHTSVYWYQQALGLGLQFLLWYDEGEERNRGNFPPRFSGRQFPNYSSELNVNALELEDSALYLCASSFSFGDRVSNYGYTFGSGTRLTVV.

V gene TRBV4-1 combines with J gene TRBJ2-7; D may be TRBD2 (6 bases). Germline loops: CDR1 MGHRA, CDR2 YSYEKL. This CDR3 comprises 15 residues. V lost 1 base, J lost 0 bases, and 10 bases lay in between. CDR3 in amino acids: CASSQGAGPSYEQYV. The CDR3 bases are TGCGCCAGCAGCCAAGGGGCGGGGCCCTCCTACGAGCAGTACGTC.

J is TRBJ2-2 and V is TRBV6-5, with D perhaps matching TRBD2 (5 bases). The CDR3 is made up of 15 amino acids. From germline, CDR1 is MNHEY and CDR2 SVGAGI. V was pared by 2 bases and J by 5 bases, with 12 bases between. CDR3 sequence reads: CASSYGHPGTGELFF. In DNA, the CDR3 is TGTGCCAGCAGTTACGGGCACCCGGGGACCGGGGAGCTGTTTTTT.

The V gene is TRBV11-3, the J gene TRBJ1-2; TRBD1 agrees at 8 bases. The junction had 6 bases not matched to a gene; V was cut back by 1 base and J by 8 bases. Germline V gene data show CDR1 as SGHNT and CDR2 as YENEEA. This CDR3 has 14 residues. The chain's CDR3 is CASSLGATGAGYTF. The CDR3 nucleotides read TGTGCCAGCAGCTTAGGCGCGACAGGGGCCGGCTACACCTTC.

V is TRBV6-1 and J is TRBJ1-1, with TRBD1 as a possible D gene (5 bases). CDR1 MNHNS and CDR2 SASEGT come from the germline V gene. V was shortened by 3 bases and J by 12 bases, with 17 bases between the two germline ends. The CDR3 loop spans 13 amino acids. DNA for the CDR3: TGTGCCAGCAGTGATCCAGGGTCGCGTCTTCCTTTCTTT. Its translation: CASSDPGSRLPFF.